What follows are 32 T cell receptor beta chains derived from one specimen sequenced in a study of siplizumab effects on memory and regulatory T cells. Sequencing used immunoSEQ multiplex PCR; TCRdb keeps in-frame clones, though not all of them. The profile shows over 60,000 clones, about 90% of them singletons. Sample: CD8+ T cells sorted from blood. These receptors came from a human donor in good health.

By its share, this clone is medium-sized. The V call is TRBV7-6, the J call TRBJ1-2; 7 bases are shared with TRBD1. With 4 bases clipped from V and 5 bases from J, the junction kept 10 bases outside the gene matches. Germline-derived CDR1 and CDR2 are SGHVS and FNYEAQ. The CDR3 loop spans 15 amino acids. The CDR3 DNA follows: TGTGCCAGCAGCTACAGCGCCGGGACAGCTTATGGCTACACCTTC. Residues: CASSYSAGTAYGYTF.

This clone was seen once. The V gene is TRBV4-1, the J gene TRBJ2-6; no reliable D call. The CDR3 is made up of 16 amino acids. Germline loops: CDR1 MGHRA, CDR2 YSYEKL. V gave up 4 bases and J gave up 1 base, with 11 bases separating them. The CDR3 sequence is CASSPDTVSGANVLTF. DNA for the CDR3: TGCGCCAGCAGCCCTGACACCGTGTCTGGGGCCAACGTCCTGACTTTC.

V and J are TRBV13 and TRBJ1-2, with D perhaps matching TRBD1 (5 bases). Looked up from germline, CDR1 is PRHDT and CDR2 is FYEKMQ (reference sequence). The CDR3 has 14 residues. V was cut by 2 bases and J by 5 bases, with 12 bases left in between. The CDR3 region is CASSLYGGTYGYTF. For the CDR3, the DNA is TGTGCCAGCAGCTTATATGGGGGGACTTATGGCTACACCTTC.

The J gene is TRBJ2-7, the V gene TRBV10-3; TRBD1 might be the D (6 bases). CDR3 length: 13 residues. Germline lookup yields CDR1 ENHRY and CDR2 SYGVKD. V was pared by 7 bases and J by 3 bases, with 13 bases between. CDR3 loop: CAITPGHLYEQYF. In DNA form, the CDR3 reads TGTGCCATCACCCCGGGACACCTCTACGAGCAGTACTTC.

This clone was seen a single time. The chain couples TRBV11-1 to TRBJ1-1; no definite D call. This CDR3 region has 17 residues. Germline loops: CDR1 SGHAT, CDR2 FQDESV (reference sequence). Between the trimmed V and J ends, which lost 5 bases and 0 bases, there was a span of 19 bases. CDR3 sequence: CASSRLEDLDMNTEAFF. Written as DNA, the CDR3 is TGTGCCAGCAGCCGCCTCGAGGATCTAGATATGAACACTGAAGCTTTCTTT. The complete variable domain, with remaining parts taken from reference TRBV11-1 and TRBJ1-1, reads EAEVAQSPRYKITEKSQAVAFWCDPISGHATLYWYRQILGQGPELLVQFQDESVVDDSQLPKDRFSAERLKGVDSTLKIQPAELGDSAMYLCASSRLEDLDMNTEAFFGQGTRLTVV.

CDR3 sequence (DNA): TGTGCCAGCAGCCCGGGACAGGGGACGGGCTACGAGCAGTACTTC. It is translated as CASSPGQGTGYEQYF. The chain links TRBV6-5 to TRBJ2-7; 10 bases map to TRBD1. With V trimmed by 6 bases and J by 3 bases, 8 bases remained unmatched. Germline V lookup: CDR1 MNHEY, CDR2 SVGAGI. The CDR3 has 15 amino acids.

V and J are TRBV5-8 and TRBJ2-7; TRBD1 is a possible D gene (5 bases). CDR1 is SGHTS and CDR2 is YDEGEE in the germline V gene. V lost 1 base and J 5 bases, leaving 16 bases between the germline ends. The CDR3 loop spans 15 amino acids. The CDR3 sequence is CASSLNRYTPHEQYF. The CDR3 nucleotides are TGTGCCAGCAGCTTGAACAGGTACACTCCTCACGAGCAGTACTTC.

The rearrangement joins TRBV6-6 to TRBJ1-2; D unclear. From germline, CDR1 is MNHNY and CDR2 SVGAGI (reference sequence). There are 10 residues in the CDR3. Trimming left V 5 bases short and J 3 bases short, with 1 base between. The CDR3 here is CASSDYGYTF. The DNA of the CDR3 is TGTGCCAGCAGTGACTATGGCTACACCTTC.

On this clone itself: At the DNA level, this CDR3 is encoded by other sequences in the same sample as well. The rearrangement joins TRBV19 to TRBJ2-1; TRBD1 aligns across 10 bases. The J segment lost 4 bases and the V segment lost 1 base, leaving 1 base of the junction unmatched. Germline assignment: CDR1 LNHDA and CDR2 SQIVND (reference sequence). This CDR3 has 15 residues. Written as DNA, the CDR3 is TGTGCCAGTAGTATAGGGGACAGGGGATACAATGAGCAGTTCTTC. It yields the protein CASSIGDRGYNEQFF. Filled out from reference TRBV19 and TRBJ2-1, the complete variable domain reads DGGITQSPKYLFRKEGQNVTLSCEQNLNHDAMYWYRQDPGQGLRLIYYSQIVNDFQKGDIAEGYSVSREKKESFPLTVTSAQKNPTAFYLCASSIGDRGYNEQFFGPGTRLTVL.

J is TRBJ2-1 and V is TRBV5-1, with TRBD2 matching over 14 bases. Germline assignment: CDR1 SGHRS and CDR2 YFSETQ. V trimming: 4 bases; J trimming: 5 bases; junction bases outside the gene matches: 5. The CDR3 has 16 amino acids. The CDR3 sequence is CASSPLGLAGDNEQFF. CDR3 sequence (DNA): TGCGCCAGCAGCCCCCTGGGACTAGCGGGGGACAATGAGCAGTTCTTC.

The chain links TRBV25-1 to TRBJ2-1; perhaps TRBD1 as D (6 bases). The germline V gene has CDR1 MGHDK and CDR2 SYGVNS. The CDR3 totals 14 residues. V was cut by 3 bases and J by 7 bases, with 13 bases left in between. DNA of the CDR3: TGTGCCAGCAGTGATGCAGGGGCGGCAAATGAGCAGTTCTTC. Its translation is CASSDAGAANEQFF. Drawing the rest from reference TRBV25-1 and TRBJ2-1, the complete variable domain is EADIYQTPRYLVIGTGKKITLECSQTMGHDKMYWYQQDPGMELHLIHYSYGVNSTEKGDLSSESTVSRIRTEHFPLTLESARPSHTSQYLCASSDAGAANEQFFGPGTRLTVL.

This clone has only a few counts. V gene TRBV2 combines with J gene TRBJ1-5, with D maybe TRBD1 (6 bases). V was shortened by 5 bases and J by 3 bases, with 11 bases between the two germline ends. The CDR3 covers 14 residues. Germline assignment: CDR1 SNHLY and CDR2 FYNNEI. The CDR3 here is CASSQTGYNQPQHF. As DNA, the CDR3 is TGTGCCAGCAGTCAAACAGGGTACAATCAGCCCCAGCATTTT.

V is TRBV5-6 and J is TRBJ2-7; 8 bases fit TRBD1. Germline V gives CDR1 SGHDT, CDR2 YYEEEE. With V trimmed by 4 bases and J by 2 bases, 11 bases remained unmatched. The CDR3 consists of 16 residues. The CDR3 bases are TGTGCCAGCAGCCTCAGGATTTCAGGGGGCCCCTACGAGCAGTACTTC. Its protein product is CASSLRISGGPYEQYF.

As regards this clone: At one end the junction does not follow the germline gene, possibly because of a read error. The rearrangement joins TRBV7-2 to TRBJ1-2; 7 bases line up with TRBD1. The CDR3 has 15 residues. Per germline, CDR1 SGHTA and CDR2 FQGNSA. The CDR3 loop reads CASSPADRINSGYTF. Written as DNA, the CDR3 is TGTGCCAGCAGCCCCGCGGACAGGATAAACTCTGGCTACACCTTC.

The chain joins TRBV7-8 to TRBJ2-1; 11 bases match TRBD2. After removal of 1 base from V and 5 bases from J, the junction contained 4 bases not matched to a gene. Germline V lookup: CDR1 SGHVS, CDR2 FQNEAQ. The CDR3 extends over 16 amino acids. CDR3 protein: CASSLVGTSGHNEQFF. The CDR3 bases are TGTGCCAGCAGCTTAGTTGGGACTAGCGGCCACAATGAGCAGTTCTTC.

In DNA, the CDR3 is TGTGCCAGCAGCTCCCTAGCGGGAGGCCGCGGTGAGCAGTTCTTC. This sequence encodes CASSSLAGGRGEQFF. The gene calls are TRBV11-2 and TRBJ2-1; TRBD2 matches 11 bases. The ends lost 4 bases at V and 9 bases at J; junction bases unmatched: 8. The germline V gene encodes CDR1 SGHAT and CDR2 FQNNGV. The CDR3 loop spans 15 amino acids.

The CDR3, as DNA: TGCGCCAGCAGCCCCACCGAAAGGGCTGGGGCCAACGTCCTGACTTTC. Protein: CASSPTERAGANVLTF. The gene calls are TRBV4-1 and TRBJ2-6; D is ambiguous. Per the germline V gene, CDR1 is MGHRA and CDR2 is YSYEKL. The CDR3 is made up of 16 amino acids. The V end lost 4 bases, the J end lost 2 bases, and 12 bases lay between the germline ends.

This clone is a singleton in its sample. This chain connects TRBV30 to TRBJ2-1; 8 bases map to TRBD2. The CDR3 runs 14 residues. J gave up 4 bases and V 4 bases, and 6 bases lay outside the gene matches. Germline loops: CDR1 GTSNPN, CDR2 SVGIG (reference sequence). In DNA, the CDR3 is TGTGCCTGGACCGAGACTAGCGTTTACAATGAGCAGTTCTTC. As protein: CAWTETSVYNEQFF.

The J gene is TRBJ2-7, the V gene TRBV19; 7 nucleotides agree with TRBD1. This CDR3 comprises 14 residues. The germline V gene has CDR1 LNHDA and CDR2 SQIVND (reference sequence). V gave up 6 bases and J gave up 3 bases; unmatched junction bases: 8. In DNA form, the CDR3 reads TGTGCCAGTAGCTCCGGGACAGATTACTACGAGCAGTACTTC. Its translation: CASSSGTDYYEQYF. Using reference TRBV19 and TRBJ2-7 for the parts outside the CDR3, the full variable domain is DGGITQSPKYLFRKEGQNVTLSCEQNLNHDAMYWYRQDPGQGLRLIYYSQIVNDFQKGDIAEGYSVSREKKESFPLTVTSAQKNPTAFYLCASSSGTDYYEQYFGPGTRLTVT.

V gene TRBV27 combines with J gene TRBJ1-5, with 9 bases that match TRBD1. The CDR3 runs 14 residues. In germline, CDR1 is MNHEY, CDR2 SMNVEV (reference sequence). The V gene end was trimmed by 6 bases and the J gene end by 4 bases; junction bases not matched to a gene: 4. CDR3 residues: CASRGTGSNQPQHF. CDR3 sequence (DNA): TGTGCCAGCAGGGGGACAGGGTCAAATCAGCCCCAGCATTTT.

The chain has TRBV7-9 and TRBJ1-1; D possibly corresponds to TRBD1 (5 bases). Looked up from germline, CDR1 is SEHNR and CDR2 is FQNEAQ (reference sequence). CDR3 size: 13 residues. V was clipped by 7 bases and J by 1 base, with 10 bases between them. CDR3 protein: CASTHGGNTEAFF. CDR3 nucleotides: TGTGCCAGCACCCATGGGGGGAACACTGAAGCTTTCTTT.

This chain uses TRBV19 with TRBJ2-7, with 8 nucleotides matching TRBD2. This CDR3 is built from 15 residues. The junction had 5 bases not matched to a gene; V was cut back by 2 bases and J by 2 bases. Germline lookup yields CDR1 LNHDA and CDR2 SQIVND (reference sequence). CDR3 protein: CASSIFLAGPYEQYF. The CDR3 region has the DNA TGTGCCAGTAGTATATTCCTAGCGGGCCCCTACGAGCAGTACTTC. Drawing the rest from reference TRBV19 and TRBJ2-7, the complete variable domain is DGGITQSPKYLFRKEGQNVTLSCEQNLNHDAMYWYRQDPGQGLRLIYYSQIVNDFQKGDIAEGYSVSREKKESFPLTVTSAQKNPTAFYLCASSIFLAGPYEQYFGPGTRLTVT.

V usage is TRBV14 and J usage is TRBJ2-6; 7 bases agree with TRBD1. The germline V gene encodes CDR1 SGHDN and CDR2 FVKESK. J gave up 2 bases and V 0 bases, and 4 bases lay outside the gene matches. This CDR3 has 17 residues. CDR3 nucleotide sequence: TGTGCCAGCAGCCAAGAGGCCAGGGGGACTGGGGCCAACGTCCTGACTTTC. Amino acid sequence: CASSQEARGTGANVLTF.

The chain recombines TRBV30 with TRBJ2-7; 7 bases match TRBD1. This CDR3 contains 13 residues. V lost 2 bases, J lost 0 bases, and 1 base stayed unmatched. Germline-derived CDR1 and CDR2 are GTSNPN and SVGIG (reference sequence). The CDR3 bases are TGTGCCTGGAGTACAGGGGACTCCTACGAGCAGTACTTC. Protein sequence: CAWSTGDSYEQYF.

The gene calls are TRBV27 and TRBJ1-1; the match to TRBD1 covers 10 bases. This CDR3 has 15 amino acids. V shed 6 bases and J 5 bases; nucleotides not matched to a gene: 9. The germline V gene encodes CDR1 MNHEY and CDR2 SMNVEV (reference sequence). CDR3 protein: CASRPGTGARTEAFF. The CDR3 DNA reads TGTGCCAGCAGACCGGGGACAGGGGCGAGAACTGAAGCTTTCTTT.

V usage is TRBV7-2 and J usage is TRBJ2-7; a weak D match, TRBD1 (6 bases). This CDR3 has 14 residues. Germline loops: CDR1 SGHTA, CDR2 FQGNSA. The V gene lost 3 bases and the J gene lost 4 bases, with 13 bases spanning the gap. The CDR3 sequence is CASSFNNRAYEQYF. The DNA of the CDR3 is TGTGCCAGCAGCTTCAACAACAGGGCTTACGAGCAGTACTTC. Supplemented by reference TRBV7-2 and TRBJ2-7, the full variable domain reads GAGVSQSPSNKVTEKGKDVELRCDPISGHTALYWYRQSLGQGLEFLIYFQGNSAPDKSGLPSDRFSAERTGGSVSTLTIQRTQQEDSAVYLCASSFNNRAYEQYFGPGTRLTVT.

This chain links TRBV10-2 with TRBJ2-1, with 12 bases fitting TRBD2. V lost 5 bases, J lost 4 bases, and 9 bases stayed unmatched. This CDR3 has 17 amino acids. The V gene's germline CDR1 is WSHSY and CDR2 SAAADI. CDR3 in DNA: TGCGCCAGCAGTTCCCGACTAGCGGGAGACTATTACAATGAGCAGTTCTTC. This translates into CASSSRLAGDYYNEQFF.

This clone has just a few counts. The V gene is TRBV7-9, the J gene TRBJ1-1; 8 bases match TRBD1. Looked up from germline, CDR1 is SEHNR and CDR2 is FQNEAQ (reference sequence). There are 14 residues in the CDR3. V was pared by 5 bases and J by 8 bases, with 10 bases of the junction left unmatched. CDR3: CASSQTFSGGEAFF. DNA for the CDR3: TGTGCCAGCAGCCAAACGTTTTCAGGGGGCGAAGCTTTCTTT.

This chain uses TRBV5-6 with TRBJ1-1; tentatively, D is TRBD1 (6 bases). The CDR3 is made up of 15 amino acids. Per germline, CDR1 SGHDT and CDR2 YYEEEE. Deletions cut 0 bases from V and 0 bases from J, with 9 bases between. The CDR3 DNA sequence: TGTGCCAGCAGCTTGGCAGGACAGCTGAACACTGAAGCTTTCTTT. Its protein product is CASSLAGQLNTEAFF. The full variable domain, its missing parts supplied by reference TRBV5-6 and TRBJ1-1, is DAGVTQSPTHLIKTRGQQVTLRCSPKSGHDTVSWYQQALGQGPQFIFQYYEEEERQRGNFPDRFSGHQFPNYSSELNVNALLLGDSALYLCASSLAGQLNTEAFFGQGTRLTVV.

In this sample, this clone turned up once. This rearrangement joins TRBV5-1 to TRBJ1-2; D may be TRBD1 (6 bases). Trimming stripped 0 bases from V and 0 bases from J, with 9 bases between. The CDR3 is made up of 15 amino acids. Germline lookup yields CDR1 SGHRS and CDR2 YFSETQ. The CDR3 reads CASSLAQGPNYGYTF. CDR3 nucleotide sequence: TGCGCCAGCAGCTTGGCACAGGGACCTAACTATGGCTACACCTTC.

Judged by abundance, this clone is medium-sized. The V and J genes are TRBV2 and TRBJ2-1, with 10 bases matching TRBD1. The germline V gene encodes CDR1 SNHLY and CDR2 FYNNEI. The trim removed 6 bases at V and 8 bases at J, leaving 10 bases unmatched. This CDR3 region has 15 residues. The CDR3 nucleotides are TGTGCCAGCAGATTCCGGGACAGGGGTTCGGATGAGCAGTTCTTC. Its translation: CASRFRDRGSDEQFF. The whole variable domain, remainder taken from reference TRBV2 and TRBJ2-1, is EPEVTQTPSHQVTQMGQEVILRCVPISNHLYFYWYRQILGQKVEFLVSFYNNEISEKSEIFDDQFSVERPDGSNFTLKIRSTKLEDSAMYFCASRFRDRGSDEQFFGPGTRLTVL.

This clone is a singleton in its sample. V is TRBV13 and J is TRBJ2-4; a possible D gene is TRBD1 (5 bases). The CDR3 length is 16 residues. Germline values: CDR1 PRHDT, CDR2 FYEKMQ (reference sequence). The V end lost 1 base, the J end lost 0 bases, and 10 bases lay between the germline ends. The CDR3 region is CASSLATALAKNIQYF. In DNA, the CDR3 is TGTGCCAGCAGCTTAGCGACAGCCCTAGCCAAAAACATTCAGTACTTC.